Included here is one T cell receptor (beta chain) sequence, with context. The antigen this receptor binds is unknown. Base qualities were left out, and no much larger clone turns up one base away. This sample's time point label indicates: recipient (host-origin) PBMCs collected before allo-HCT. This entry is derived from a study of tissue T cells after allogeneic stem cell transplantation (dated by TCRdb to 2022 to 2024). Broadly, across the study: Over a roughly 3-year period, a research-autopsy study prospectively enrolled over 5 adult allo-HCT recipients who had steroid-refractory GVHD. Every GVHD patient received a graft from a donor; several grafts were unmodified and three were CD34-selected to deplete T cells. Every GVHD patient had gastrointestinal GVHD and was given several lines of GVHD-directed therapy, and a few of the GVHD patients also had skin involvement. For viably preserved blood and marrow, CD3+ T cells were flow-sorted when cell numbers allowed; smaller samples underwent direct DNA extraction. TCR beta repertoires were profiled across many tissues obtained from research autopsies of patients with and without GVHD, as well as in mouse models of GVHD. The human arm was a prospective observational study without blinding or randomization.

Library preparation employed the immunoSEQ multiplex PCR assay. TCRbeta CDR3 sequencing was performed at survey depth by Adaptive Biotechnologies, and CDR3 sequences, V/J genes, productive frequency and template counts were reported. TCR beta CDR3 regions were amplified from genomic DNA rather than RNA. In the authors' own workflow: Jensen-Shannon divergence was used to quantify pairwise repertoire overlap between tissues, with a value of 1 meaning complete divergence and a value of 0 meaning identical repertoires. Based on pairwise JSD values, tissues were grouped by single-linkage agglomerative hierarchical clustering, and the results were shown as dendrograms. GLIPH2 was run on all patient samples with simulation_depth 1000, kmer_min_depth 3 and cdr3_length_cutoff 8, and groups with more than two unique CDR3s were retained. A standardized tissue-overlap score extrapolated Jaccard GLIPH-group overlap across patients to a standard repertoire size of 1000 clones. To look at how diversity was associated with clinical or experimental variables, linear mixed-effect models were used, with tissue treated as a fixed effect and individual treated as a random effect. Entries here come from immuneACCESS through TCRdb and include only in-frame sequences with V and J called. Some clones fail to appear in such tables; in the studies checked, an unresolved V gene covers under half of the shortfall, and the cause of the remainder is unknown. For V, J and clone size, that table is used; D and trimming come from the DNA. In all, the sample holds 25,000 or so clones, and about 90% of those were seen once. Together, the top ten hold 2% to 2.5% of the sample.

Here is what the overall study found, with its caveats: The study did not establish which tissue TCRs were alloreactive or antigen-specific, and some clones may have been host cells that persisted. In both patients and mice, T cells from blood and spleen covered only a limited part of the TCR repertoire found in tissues. Within patients, how anatomically similar tissues were was a major factor shaping TCR repertoire composition, regardless of disease or transplant status. Only a few T cell clones appeared in more than one patient, yet motif-based clustering showed tissue-specific repertoire signatures that were shared between patients. The patient cohort was small and clinically heterogeneous, and sampling depth was acknowledged as a limitation.

Sample: blood, taken before transplantation. This clonotype was obtained from a male donor at least 60 years old who later had graft-versus-host disease after an allogeneic stem cell transplant.

The CDR3 protein sequence reads: CASSAGVSSYNEQFF. The DNA sequence is given as TGTGCCAGCAGCGCGGGGGTGAGCTCCTACAATGAGCAGTTCTTC. The chain uses TRBV9 and TRBJ2-1; the best D guess is TRBD2, with 6 bases matching. The CDR1 and CDR2 encoded by the germline V gene are SGDLS and YYNGEE. V is clipped by 3 bases and J by 0 bases, and the sequence between their germline boundaries is 10 bases long. The CDR3 holds 15 amino acids from the cysteine to the phenylalanine. Only the CDR3 part of the read is kept: 45 bases, read in frame from the first base.